The 32 T cell receptor beta chains listed next were all sequenced from one sample in a study of cytomegalovirus exposure and HLA in healthy donors. The PCR contained 60 Vbeta and 13 Jbeta primers. Sequenced by immunoSEQ multiplex PCR; TCRdb stores in-frame clones only, minus some. This table has tens of thousands of clones, about 88% appearing once. The sequencing input was PBMCs. Every receptor here comes from a man between 18 and 29 years old in good health and CMV-seronegative.

The chain is built from TRBV13 and TRBJ2-7; the match to TRBD2 covers 13 bases. Trimming at V came to 5 bases and at J to 2 bases, leaving 3 bases not matched to a gene. Looked up from germline, CDR1 is PRHDT and CDR2 is FYEKMQ (reference sequence). The CDR3 consists of 15 residues. CDR3 coding DNA: TGTGCCAGCAGCCACGGGACTAGCGGGGCCTACGAGCAGTACTTC. Its protein is CASSHGTSGAYEQYF.

This clone was counted between two and nine times. The CDR3 reads CASSFQAGGLNGYTF. In DNA, the CDR3 is TGTGCCAGCAGCTTCCAAGCGGGGGGCCTGAATGGCTACACCTTC. The chain recombines TRBV5-4 with TRBJ1-2, with D tentatively TRBD1 (6 bases). CDR3 length: 15 residues. Trimming left V 2 bases short and J 6 bases short, with 17 bases between. Germline assignment: CDR1 SGHNT and CDR2 YYREEE (reference sequence).

The chain has TRBV5-1 and TRBJ2-5, with 7 bases identical to TRBD2. Germline V gives CDR1 SGHRS, CDR2 YFSETQ. Trimming took 0 bases from V and 8 from J; bases not matched to a gene: 13. The CDR3 totals 16 residues. CDR3 in amino acids: CASSLAGTTPQKTQYF. DNA for the CDR3: TGCGCCAGCAGCTTGGCCGGGACTACCCCCCAGAAAACCCAGTACTTC.

V is TRBV7-9 and J is TRBJ2-6; D might be TRBD1 (6 bases). Germline V lookup: CDR1 SEHNR, CDR2 FQNEAQ (reference sequence). The CDR3 length is 18 residues. V was shortened by 2 bases and J by 2 bases, with 16 bases between the two germline ends. The CDR3 loop is CASSLLNPGVTGANVLTF. DNA of the CDR3: TGTGCCAGCAGCTTACTCAACCCAGGGGTAACTGGGGCCAACGTCCTGACTTTC.

CDR3 in DNA: TGCGCCAGCAGTGAGAGACTGTCAGAAGGACTGGGTGACACCTTC. It specifies CASSERLSEGLGDTF. The V call is TRBV10-2, the J call TRBJ1-2; D gene unclear. The CDR3 runs to 15 residues. Germline V gene data show CDR1 as WSHSY and CDR2 as SAAADI. Deletions cut 2 bases from V and 12 bases from J, with 22 bases between.

Comment on this clone: At one of its ends the junction is not consistent with the germline gene, which may arise from a read error. The genes are TRBV7-7 and TRBJ2-5, with 12 bases that match TRBD2. This CDR3 contains 18 residues. Germline V gene lookup returns CDR1 SSHAT and CDR2 FNYEAQ (reference sequence). Written as DNA, the CDR3 is TGTGCTAGCAGCTTAACTCTAGCGGGAGGGTCTTCACAAGAGACCCAGTACTTC. The encoded protein is CASSLTLAGGSSQETQYF.

The J gene is TRBJ2-7, the V gene TRBV27; TRBD1 aligns across 7 bases. The CDR3 contains 18 residues. Germline trimming cut 5 bases from V and 7 bases from J; bases unmatched to any gene: 23. Germline CDR1 reads MNHEY; CDR2 reads SMNVEV (reference sequence). The chain's CDR3 is CASSARRNRGRANEEQYF. CDR3 DNA: TGTGCCAGCAGTGCTCGCCGGAACAGGGGAAGAGCGAACGAGGAGCAGTACTTC.

The chain links TRBV11-3 to TRBJ2-1; TRBD2 matches at 8 bases. With 5 bases clipped from V and 0 bases from J, the junction kept 15 bases outside the gene matches. Germline assignment: CDR1 SGHNT and CDR2 YENEEA. The CDR3 spans 19 residues. The CDR3 DNA follows: TGTGCCAGCAGCGGTCCGGGAGGGCGTTACGAGAGCTCCTACAATGAGCAGTTCTTC. It yields the protein CASSGPGGRYESSYNEQFF. The full variable domain, rest sourced from reference TRBV11-3 and TRBJ2-1, is EAGVVQSPRYKIIEKKQPVAFWCNPISGHNTLYWYLQNLGQGPELLIRYENEEAVDDSQLPKDRFSAERLKGVDSTLKIQPAELGDSAVYLCASSGPGGRYESSYNEQFFGPGTRLTVL.

This clone has just a few counts. V is TRBV7-8 and J is TRBJ2-5; D possibly corresponds to TRBD2 (6 bases). The germline V and J ends were trimmed by 2 bases and 4 bases, with 11 bases remaining between them. CDR3 length: 14 amino acids. Germline CDR1 reads SGHVS; CDR2 reads FQNEAQ. CDR3 sequence: CASSLYGRGETQYF. The CDR3 DNA sequence: TGTGCCAGCAGCTTATACGGGAGAGGAGAGACCCAGTACTTC.

The CDR3 sequence is CASSLYRDGNQPQHF. In nucleotides, the CDR3 is TGTGCCAGCAGCTTATACAGGGACGGCAATCAGCCCCAGCATTTT. The chain has TRBV7-8 and TRBJ1-5; possibly TRBD1 for D (6 bases). Germline V gene sequence: CDR1 SGHVS, CDR2 FQNEAQ. V was trimmed by 2 bases and J by 2 bases, leaving 10 bases between them. CDR3 size: 15 residues.

The V and J genes are TRBV6-5 and TRBJ2-7; 12 nucleotides match TRBD2. Germline V lookup: CDR1 MNHEY, CDR2 SVGAGI. This CDR3 spans 13 amino acids. Germline trimming cut 8 bases from V and 3 bases from J; bases unmatched to any gene: 2. DNA for the CDR3: TGTGCCAGCCAACTAGCGGGGGGCTACGAGCAGTACTTC. As protein: CASQLAGGYEQYF.

This rearrangement joins TRBV29-1 to TRBJ2-2; D is unclear. The CDR3 is 19 residues long. Trimming removed 0 bases at V and 4 bases at J, with 24 bases between. The germline V gene encodes CDR1 SQVTM and CDR2 ANQGSEA. Here the CDR3 DNA reads TGCAGCGTTGAAGATCCCCCTAAGGTAGCCAACGGCGGCACCGGGGAGCTGTTTTTT. Translated, it gives CSVEDPPKVANGGTGELFF.

The table lists this clone with a count of one. This chain links TRBV6-5 with TRBJ1-5; D not resolved. The V gene's germline CDR1 is MNHEY and CDR2 SVGAGI. This CDR3 is 15 amino acids long. DNA for the CDR3: TGTGCGCGGGAGATAACCCTTAAGGGATATCAGCCCCAGCATTTT. Protein sequence: CAREITLKGYQPQHF.

The chain employs TRBV14 and TRBJ2-7; 8 bases map to TRBD1. V shed 4 bases, J shed 3 bases, and the junction held 5 bases outside the gene matches. Germline CDR1 reads SGHDN; CDR2 reads FVKESK. The CDR3 runs to 14 residues. The CDR3 spells CASSRTGNFYEQYF. CDR3 bases: TGTGCCAGCAGCCGGACAGGGAATTTCTACGAGCAGTACTTC.

The V gene is TRBV9, the J gene TRBJ2-2, with D possibly being TRBD2 (5 bases). The germline V and J ends were trimmed by 0 bases and 7 bases, with 10 bases remaining between them. CDR1 is SGDLS, CDR2 YYNGEE, per germline. This CDR3 is 14 amino acids long. The CDR3 reads CASSVGSGGGELFF. The DNA of the CDR3 is TGTGCCAGCAGCGTAGGGTCAGGAGGCGGGGAGCTGTTTTTT.

The V gene is TRBV5-1, the J gene TRBJ1-2; tentative D call: TRBD1 (5 bases). CDR1 SGHRS and CDR2 YFSETQ come from the germline V gene. CDR3 length: 15 residues. Trimming pared 1 base from V and 7 bases from J, leaving 17 bases between. CDR3 in DNA: TGCGCCAGCAGCTTGTCGGAGGGGCTGATGTTTGGCTACACCTTC. Its protein product is CASSLSEGLMFGYTF.

The chain recombines TRBV1 with TRBJ2-2; no DNA check was done on the table's D call, TRBD2. TRBV1 constitutes a pseudogene. This CDR3 is 17 amino acids long. The chain's CDR3 is CTSSQEWDYQNTGELFF. DNA of the CDR3: TGCACCAGCAGCCAAGAATGGGACTACCAGAACACCGGGGAGCTGTTTTTT.

This chain uses TRBV6-1 with TRBJ2-5, with 8 positions matching TRBD2. The CDR3 runs 16 residues. The germline V gene encodes CDR1 MNHNS and CDR2 SASEGT. V trimming: 2 bases; J trimming: 2 bases; junction bases outside the gene matches: 7. In DNA form, the CDR3 reads TGTGCCAGCAGTGAACGGATTAGCGGGATTCAAGAGACCCAGTACTTC. Translating gives CASSERISGIQETQYF.

The chain links TRBV15 to TRBJ2-1; perhaps TRBD2 as D (5 bases). CDR3 size: 16 residues. With 3 bases removed from V and 2 bases from J, the gap between germline ends came to 14 bases. CDR1 LNHNV and CDR2 YYDKDF come from the germline V gene (reference sequence). The CDR3 spells CATSSSLAKTYNEQFF. In DNA form, the CDR3 reads TGTGCCACCAGCAGTAGCCTAGCAAAAACCTACAATGAGCAGTTCTTC.

This chain links TRBV28 with TRBJ2-1, with 7 bases aligning to TRBD2. J gave up 4 bases and V 6 bases, and 15 bases lay outside the gene matches. The CDR3 is made up of 17 amino acids. The V gene's germline CDR1 is MDHEN and CDR2 SYDVKM. The chain's CDR3 is CASRTPLLGGTYNEQFF. The CDR3 nucleotides read TGTGCCAGCAGAACTCCCCTTTTGGGAGGGACTTACAATGAGCAGTTCTTC.

The chain links TRBV14 to TRBJ1-2; the D gene is possibly TRBD1 (5 bases). The germline V and J ends were trimmed by 1 base and 0 bases, with 12 bases remaining between them. The CDR3 has 16 residues. Germline loops: CDR1 SGHDN, CDR2 FVKESK. CDR3 residues: CASSQAWAGSNYGYTF. In DNA, the CDR3 is TGTGCCAGCAGCCAAGCGTGGGCAGGGTCTAACTATGGCTACACCTTC.

The rearrangement joins TRBV9 to TRBJ1-6; the D is unclear. The CDR3 is 14 amino acids. Per the germline V gene, CDR1 is SGDLS and CDR2 is YYNGEE. V was shortened by 0 bases and J by 7 bases, with 8 bases between the two germline ends. DNA for the CDR3: TGTGCCAGCAGCGTAGGTTTGCAGAATTCACCCCTCCACTTT. Translating gives CASSVGLQNSPLHF. The full variable domain, its missing parts supplied by reference TRBV9 and TRBJ1-6, is DSGVTQTPKHLITATGQRVTLRCSPRSGDLSVYWYQQSLDQGLQFLIQYYNGEERAKGNILERFSAQQFPDLHSELNLSSLELGDSALYFCASSVGLQNSPLHFGNGTRLTVT.

The V gene is TRBV5-1, the J gene TRBJ1-3; D uncertain. V lost 4 bases, J lost 0 bases, and 11 bases lay in between. The V gene's germline CDR1 is SGHRS and CDR2 YFSETQ. This CDR3 is built from 15 residues. The CDR3 region is CASSPNLSSGNTIYF. The DNA of the CDR3 is TGCGCCAGCAGCCCAAACTTAAGCTCTGGAAACACCATATATTTT.

In DNA, the CDR3 is TGTGCCAGCAGCTTAGCGAGTGGGACAGGGGATTTGAACACTGAAGCTTTCTTT. It translates to CASSLASGTGDLNTEAFF. The chain joins TRBV7-9 to TRBJ1-1; 10 bases match TRBD1. The germline gives CDR1 SEHNR, CDR2 FQNEAQ (reference sequence). This CDR3 region has 18 residues. J lost 0 bases, V lost 0 bases, and 7 bases had no gene match.

V gene TRBV7-9 combines with J gene TRBJ2-1; 8 bases map to TRBD2. This CDR3 is built from 14 residues. V trimming: 5 bases; J trimming: 7 bases; junction bases outside the gene matches: 7. The V gene's germline CDR1 is SEHNR and CDR2 FQNEAQ (reference sequence). Here the CDR3 reads CASSLSTSGNEQFF. The DNA for the CDR3 is TGTGCCAGCAGCCTAAGTACTAGCGGTAATGAGCAGTTCTTC.

The J gene is TRBJ1-5, the V gene TRBV2; 8 bases map to TRBD1. The CDR3 length is 16 residues. With 5 bases clipped from V and 0 bases from J, the junction kept 6 bases outside the gene matches. CDR1 is SNHLY, CDR2 FYNNEI, per germline. CDR3 DNA sequence: TGTGCCAGCAGTCAGCACGACAGGGGTAGCAATCAGCCCCAGCATTTT. Residues: CASSQHDRGSNQPQHF. Full variable domain (missing parts from reference TRBV2 and TRBJ1-5): EPEVTQTPSHQVTQMGQEVILRCVPISNHLYFYWYRQILGQKVEFLVSFYNNEISEKSEIFDDQFSVERPDGSNFTLKIRSTKLEDSAMYFCASSQHDRGSNQPQHFGDGTRLSIL.

The chain is built from TRBV6-5 and TRBJ2-5; 11 bases line up with TRBD2. CDR1 is MNHEY, CDR2 SVGAGI, per germline. The CDR3 length is 16 residues. The junction had 6 bases not matched to a gene; V was cut back by 1 base and J by 5 bases. DNA for the CDR3: TGTGCCAGCAGTTACTTCCTAGCGGGAGGAGGGGAGACCCAGTACTTC. It translates to CASSYFLAGGGETQYF.

This clone was detected once. This chain links TRBV14 with TRBJ2-3; a weak D match, TRBD2 (5 bases). Germline values: CDR1 SGHDN, CDR2 FVKESK. This CDR3 region has 15 residues. Trimming left V 3 bases short and J 6 bases short, with 16 bases between. CDR3 sequence reads: CASSQLAAPRDTQYF. CDR3 sequence (DNA): TGTGCCAGCAGCCAGCTAGCTGCGCCCAGGGATACGCAGTATTTT.

CDR3 sequence: CASSYQGTVNQPQHF. The CDR3 DNA reads as TGTGCCAGCAGTTATCAGGGTACAGTCAATCAGCCCCAGCATTTT. The chain employs TRBV6-6 and TRBJ1-5; TRBD1 might be the D (5 bases). Trimming left V 3 bases short and J 3 bases short, with 12 bases between. CDR1 MNHNY and CDR2 SVGAGI come from the germline V gene (reference sequence). The CDR3 consists of 15 residues.

The rearrangement uses TRBV7-2 and TRBJ2-1, with 11 bases that match TRBD2. The CDR3 has 15 amino acids. J was trimmed by 4 bases and V by 3 bases; bases with no gene match: 2. The V gene's germline CDR1 is SGHTA and CDR2 FQGNSA. CDR3 region: CASSLASGRYNEQFF. The CDR3 DNA is TGTGCCAGCAGCTTGGCTAGCGGGAGGTACAATGAGCAGTTCTTC.

The chain links TRBV29-1 to TRBJ2-7; maybe TRBD2 (5 bases). V shed 7 bases and J shed 5 bases, with 24 bases lying between them. The CDR3 extends over 15 amino acids. CDR1 and CDR2 (germline): SQVTM, ANQGSEA. This CDR3 is CSARFTGLGSDEQYF. The CDR3 region has the DNA TGCAGCGCCCGATTCACCGGACTGGGGAGCGACGAGCAGTACTTC.

The rearrangement uses TRBV14 and TRBJ1-1; no clear D. The CDR3 extends over 12 amino acids. Trimming left V 1 base short and J 8 bases short, with 8 bases between. Germline V lookup: CDR1 SGHDN, CDR2 FVKESK. The DNA for the CDR3 is TGTGCCAGCAGCCAAGCAGGAGGGGAAGCTTTCTTT. Amino acids: CASSQAGGEAFF.